Following are 20 T cell receptor beta chains from one sample sequenced in a study of T-cell memory formation after mild COVID-19. MiXCR, run by TCRdb on the 5' RACE reads, gives a single entry per CDR3 protein. Of about 130,000 distinct CDR3 sequences listed, about 6% were seen once; the top ten hold roughly 2%. Sequenced sample: PBMCs or a T cell subset sorted from them (not recorded which). These receptor sequences come from an adult woman who had mild COVID-19 (a few samples of this study predate the infection). Cell type and time point are not known.

This chain uses TRBV14 with TRBJ2-1, with 7 bases fitting TRBD1. Looked up from germline, CDR1 is SGHDN and CDR2 is FVKESK. V gave up 4 bases and J gave up 9 bases; unmatched junction bases: 6. The CDR3 is made up of 13 amino acids. CDR3 protein: CASSRGQTVEQFF. CDR3 DNA: TGTGCCAGCAGCCGGGGACAGACGGTTGAGCAGTTCTTC.

The chain is built from TRBV10-3 and TRBJ1-6; 7 positions agree with TRBD1. J lost 5 bases, V lost 1 base, and 2 bases had no gene match. CDR1 is ENHRY, CDR2 SYGVKD, per germline. CDR3 length equals 15 residues. The CDR3 spells CAISEFGQDNSPLHF. The CDR3 coding sequence is TGTGCCATCAGTGAGTTTGGACAGGATAATTCACCCCTCCACTTT.

This clonotype was seen repeatedly, ten times or more. J is TRBJ2-6 and V is TRBV7-9; D is ambiguous. The CDR3 consists of 13 residues. Per the germline V gene, CDR1 is SEHNR and CDR2 is FQNEAQ (reference sequence). The CDR3 DNA sequence: TGTGCTACCAGAGAGTCCGGGGCCAACGTCCTGACTTTC. As protein: CATRESGANVLTF.

The J gene is TRBJ2-1, the V gene TRBV27, with 8 bases identical to TRBD1. V gave up 2 bases and J gave up 12 bases; unmatched junction bases: 3. The V gene's germline CDR1 is MNHEY and CDR2 SMNVEV (reference sequence). The CDR3 covers 12 residues. The CDR3 spells CASSLRGQGQFF. The CDR3 region has the DNA TGTGCCAGCAGTTTAAGAGGACAGGGGCAGTTCTTC.

This chain uses TRBV30 with TRBJ2-3; 9 bases fit TRBD2. V shed 4 bases and J 8 bases; nucleotides not matched to a gene: 7. CDR3 size: 13 residues. The germline V gene has CDR1 GTSNPN and CDR2 SVGIG (reference sequence). In nucleotides, the CDR3 is TGTGCCTGGAATCCTAGCGGGGTCGGTACGCAGTATTTT. It yields the protein CAWNPSGVGTQYF.

This clonotype showed up many times. The chain employs TRBV6-5 and TRBJ2-1; weak D call: TRBD2 (5 bases). V lost 5 bases, J lost 6 bases, and 11 bases lay in between. The germline V gene has CDR1 MNHEY and CDR2 SVGAGI. This CDR3 has 13 residues. The CDR3 coding sequence is TGTGCCAGCAGTACCGGGGTTTCCAATGAGCAGTTCTTC. This codes for CASSTGVSNEQFF.

The table lists this clonotype with many counts. The rearrangement joins TRBV28 to TRBJ2-4; 7 bases are shared with TRBD2. The CDR3 runs 18 residues. Germline CDR1 MDHEN, CDR2 SYDVKM. V trimming: 3 bases; J trimming: 0 bases; junction bases outside the gene matches: 11. The chain's CDR3 is CASSLEVAGLLAKNIQYF. CDR3 sequence (DNA): TGTGCCAGCAGTTTGGAAGTAGCGGGCCTACTAGCCAAAAACATTCAGTACTTC.

A few counts support this clonotype. V gene TRBV4-3 combines with J gene TRBJ2-7, with 9 nucleotides matching TRBD1. From germline, CDR1 is LGHNA and CDR2 YSLEER. The V gene end was trimmed by 8 bases and the J gene end by 6 bases; junction bases not matched to a gene: 8. The CDR3 consists of 13 residues. CDR3 nucleotide sequence: TGCGCCAGCCAAAAGGGACAGGGAACCGAGCAGTACTTC. Its translation: CASQKGQGTEQYF.

This clonotype was found a few times. The V gene is TRBV12-3 or TRBV12-4, the J gene TRBJ2-7; TRBD1 matches at 7 bases. This CDR3 has 12 amino acids. The J segment lost 7 bases and the V segment lost 6 bases, leaving 6 bases of the junction unmatched. The CDR3 DNA reads as TGTGCCAGCAGATACAACAGGGGAGAGCAGTACTTC. This encodes CASRYNRGEQYF.

Details on this clonotype: A much larger clone lies one base from this, so it may be a read error. It is likely a read error, because the conserved phenylalanine at the end of the CDR3 is missing. The rearrangement joins TRBV7-2 to TRBJ2-1, with D perhaps being TRBD1 or TRBD2 (5 bases each). CDR1 is SGHTA, CDR2 FQGNSA, per germline. V lost 0 bases and J lost 3, with 12 bases in between. This CDR3 has 16 residues. In nucleotides, the CDR3 is TGTGCCAGCAGCTTAGCGCCGGGACGGATCTACAATGAGCAGTTCTTA. Residues: CASSLAPGRIYNEQFL.

The rearrangement uses TRBV12-3 or TRBV12-4 and TRBJ2-7; 10 nucleotides agree with TRBD2. This CDR3 is built from 15 residues. The V gene end was trimmed by 1 base and the J gene end by 7 bases; junction bases not matched to a gene: 7. DNA for the CDR3: TGTGCCAGCAGTTTAGGGAGCGGGGGGGCCCGGGAGCAGTACTTC. This encodes CASSLGSGGAREQYF.

The rearrangement uses TRBV12-3 or TRBV12-4 and TRBJ2-3; the D call may be TRBD1 or TRBD2 (6 bases each). Between the trimmed V and J ends, which lost 0 bases and 4 bases, there was a span of 17 bases. This CDR3 comprises 17 residues. CDR3 residues: CASSLALGGVTPDTQYF. The DNA of the CDR3 is TGTGCCAGCAGTTTAGCGCTCGGGGGCGTCACCCCAGATACGCAGTATTTT.

This clonotype appeared many times. J is TRBJ1-5 and V is TRBV30; D not certain. The ends were cut back, 1 base at V and 0 bases at J, with 10 bases in the middle. The CDR3 has 15 amino acids. Per the germline V gene, CDR1 is GTSNPN and CDR2 is SVGIG (reference sequence). Written as DNA, the CDR3 is TGTGCCTGGAGTGGGGGATTCAATAGCAATCAGCCCCAGCATTTT. It codes for CAWSGGFNSNQPQHF.

This clonotype was recorded at least ten times. The rearrangement uses TRBV12-3 or TRBV12-4 and TRBJ1-2; D remains unclear. The V end was cut by 3 bases, the J end by 7 bases, with 12 bases between. This CDR3 region has 13 residues. The CDR3 nucleotides are TGTGCCAGCAGTTTTTTGGAAGGGTCTGGCTACACCTTC. The encoded protein is CASSFLEGSGYTF.

The chain recombines TRBV4-2 with TRBJ2-3; D perhaps matches TRBD2 (5 bases). V lost 3 bases to trimming and J lost 3 bases, with 19 bases between them. Germline V gene sequence: CDR1 LGHNA, CDR2 YNFKEQ. The CDR3 has 17 residues. The CDR3 region has the DNA TGTGCCAGCAGCCAGGGCAGGACCCCCGCGGGTACAGATACGCAGTATTTT. Translated, it gives CASSQGRTPAGTDTQYF.

The sample holds many counts of this clonotype. V is TRBV4-3 and J is TRBJ2-1; D not resolved. The CDR3 is 12 amino acids. The V gene's germline CDR1 is LGHNA and CDR2 YSLEER. With 4 bases removed from V and 3 bases from J, the gap between germline ends came to 4 bases. DNA of the CDR3: TGCGCCAGCAGCCGGAGCTACAATGAGCAGTTCTTC. This codes for CASSRSYNEQFF.

This clonotype was seen only a few times. The chain employs TRBV6-5 and TRBJ2-6; D gene unclear. V dropped 6 bases and J dropped 0 bases, with 9 bases sitting between them. Germline V gene data show CDR1 as MNHEY and CDR2 as SVGAGI. There are 15 residues in the CDR3. CDR3 in amino acids: CASRFYNSGANVLTF. CDR3 sequence (DNA): TGTGCCAGCAGATTCTACAACTCTGGGGCCAACGTCCTGACTTTC.

This clonotype has a count of ten or more. This rearrangement joins TRBV7-9 to TRBJ1-6; a weak D match, TRBD1 (5 bases). Germline lookup yields CDR1 SEHNR and CDR2 FQNEAQ (reference sequence). Trimming removed 6 bases from V and 8 bases from J, with 14 bases in between. This CDR3 contains 14 residues. The CDR3 region has the DNA TGTGCCAGCAGTCGCCGGGACGGGGATTCACCCCTCCACTTT. Its translation is CASSRRDGDSPLHF.

This clonotype was observed a few times. This chain connects TRBV7-6 to TRBJ2-7, with 11 bases that match TRBD1. Germline CDR1 is SGHVS and CDR2 is FNYEAQ. The CDR3 contains 16 residues. Trimming removed 2 bases from V and 4 bases from J; junction bases left unmatched: 7. For the CDR3, the DNA is TGTGCCAGCAGCTTAATAGCGGGACAGGGGGATTACGAGCAGTACTTC. Translation gives CASSLIAGQGDYEQYF. The full variable domain, in which reference TRBV7-6 and TRBJ2-7 provide the parts outside the CDR3, is GAGVSQSPRYKVTKRGQDVALRCDPISGHVSLYWYRQALGQGPEFLTYFNYEAQQDKSGLPNDRFSAERPEGSISTLTIQRTEQRDSAMYRCASSLIAGQGDYEQYFGPGTRLTVT.

This clonotype was counted at least ten times. This sequence joins TRBV29-1 and TRBJ2-7; TRBD1 aligns across 7 bases. CDR3 length: 12 residues. Germline V gene data show CDR1 as SQVTM and CDR2 as ANQGSEA. The V segment lost 4 bases and the J segment 3 bases; nucleotides outside the gene matches: 3. CDR3 region: CSVGAGGYEQYF. The CDR3 nucleotides read TGCAGCGTTGGGGCAGGGGGCTACGAGCAGTACTTC.